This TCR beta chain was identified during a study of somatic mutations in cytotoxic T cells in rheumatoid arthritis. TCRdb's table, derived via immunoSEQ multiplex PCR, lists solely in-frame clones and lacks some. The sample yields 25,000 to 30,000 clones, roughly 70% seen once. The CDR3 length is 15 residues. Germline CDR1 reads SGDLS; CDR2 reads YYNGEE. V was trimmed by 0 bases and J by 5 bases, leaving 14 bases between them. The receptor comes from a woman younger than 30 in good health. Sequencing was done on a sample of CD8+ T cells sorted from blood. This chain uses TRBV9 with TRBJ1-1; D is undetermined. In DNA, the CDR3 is TGTGCCAGCAGCGTAGTAGACGAGGCTGTGACTGAAGCTTTCTTT. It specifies CASSVVDEAVTEAFF.